These 8 T cell receptor beta chains were all obtained from the same sample, sequenced in a study of identical twins. TCRdb re-derived calls from the 5' RACE reads in MiXCR, one entry per CDR3 protein. Of about 810,000 distinct CDR3 sequences in the sample, approximately 13% were seen once. This sample was also put to use in a study of yellow fever vaccine responses in identical twins.

Sequenced sample: PBMCs. These receptors were obtained from a young woman in good health.

In its sample, this clonotype was seen a few times. This chain links TRBV4-1 with TRBJ2-3, with 9 nucleotides matching TRBD2. CDR1 and CDR2 from the germline V gene are MGHRA and YSYEKL. V was pared by 1 base and J by 2 bases, with 10 bases of the junction left unmatched. This CDR3 spans 18 amino acids. The CDR3, as DNA: TGCGCCAGCAGCCAAGTCTTCGTCCTAGCGGGGTCCACAGATACGCAGTATTTT. Translation: CASSQVFVLAGSTDTQYF.

Ten or more counts support this clonotype. This chain joins TRBV15 and TRBJ1-1; D is unclear. The V end lost 1 base, the J end lost 9 bases, and 12 bases lay between the germline ends. The CDR3 has 13 amino acids. CDR1 LNHNV and CDR2 YYDKDF come from the germline V gene (reference sequence). DNA for the CDR3: TGTGCCACCAGCAGAGGTTTCGCGGTTAAAGCTTTCTTT. Its protein product is CATSRGFAVKAFF.

This clonotype was found a few times. This sequence joins TRBV6-5 and TRBJ2-5; 16 nucleotides align to TRBD2. The CDR3 consists of 17 residues. Germline assignment: CDR1 MNHEY and CDR2 SVGAGI. Trimming took 3 bases from V and 5 from J; bases not matched to a gene: 6. Here the CDR3 reads CASSYGTSGGGLETQYF. CDR3 coding DNA: TGTGCCAGCAGTTATGGGACTAGCGGGGGGGGGTTGGAGACCCAGTACTTC.

The gene calls are TRBV5-5 and TRBJ2-2; D is uncertain. V was pared by 2 bases and J by 0 bases, with 8 bases between. This CDR3 comprises 15 residues. CDR1 and CDR2 from the germline V gene are SGHKS and YYEKEE (reference sequence). CDR3 sequence reads: CASSLRFSNTGELFF. In nucleotides, the CDR3 is TGTGCCAGCAGCTTAAGATTTTCGAACACCGGGGAGCTGTTTTTT.

This clonotype appeared a few times. The chain joins TRBV9 to TRBJ2-1; 16 nucleotides align to TRBD2. The CDR3 loop spans 17 amino acids. Looked up from germline, CDR1 is SGDLS and CDR2 is YYNGEE. V trimming: 3 bases; J trimming: 6 bases; junction bases outside the gene matches: 6. The CDR3 coding sequence is TGTGCCAGCAGCGAGGGACTAGCGGGAGGGGGGGGCAATGAGCAGTTCTTC. It yields the protein CASSEGLAGGGGNEQFF. The whole variable domain, filled in from reference TRBV9 and TRBJ2-1, reads DSGVTQTPKHLITATGQRVTLRCSPRSGDLSVYWYQQSLDQGLQFLIQYYNGEERAKGNILERFSAQQFPDLHSELNLSSLELGDSALYFCASSEGLAGGGGNEQFFGPGTRLTVL.

This clonotype was found a few times. The chain is built from TRBV7-2 and TRBJ2-7; D unclear. This CDR3 has 15 residues. Trimming left V 2 bases short and J 2 bases short, with 13 bases between. Germline-derived CDR1 and CDR2 are SGHTA and FQGNSA. The CDR3 sequence: CASSLKAVPTYEQYF. Here the CDR3 DNA reads TGTGCCAGCAGCTTAAAGGCAGTACCTACCTACGAGCAGTACTTC.

This clonotype was observed a handful of times. The junction does not match germline at one end; this may be a read error. The chain joins TRBV6-1 to TRBJ2-1; possibly TRBD1 or TRBD2 for D (5 bases each). This CDR3 is 14 amino acids long. CDR1 is MNHNS, CDR2 SASEGT, per germline. CDR3 residues: CASGDPSSHNEQSF. In DNA form, the CDR3 reads TGTGCCAGCGGGGACCCCTCTTCCCACAATGAGCAGTCCTTC.

The chain joins TRBV19 to TRBJ2-5, with 14 bases identical to TRBD2. With V trimmed by 5 bases and J by 4 bases, 6 bases remained unmatched. The CDR3 extends over 16 amino acids. Germline V CDR1 and CDR2: LNHDA, SQIVND (reference sequence). CDR3 bases: TGTGCCAGTAGTGTCTCGGGACTAGCGGGAGCAGAGACCCAGTACTTC. Translating gives CASSVSGLAGAETQYF.